What follows are 32 T cell receptor beta chains derived from one specimen sequenced in a study of T cell changes during pregnancy in multiple sclerosis. Libraries were prepared by immunoSEQ multiplex PCR; TCRdb keeps only in-frame clonotypes and omits some of them. The sample has approximately 37,000 clones, 75% to 95% seen once. The sample here was CD4+ T cells from peripheral blood mononuclear cells, taken in the third trimester of pregnancy. The receptor source for this set is a female donor in good health, enrolled as a control in a pregnancy study.

This sequence joins TRBV6-1 and TRBJ2-1; 8 bases agree with TRBD2. Germline loops: CDR1 MNHNS, CDR2 SASEGT. V lost 5 bases and J lost 8; bases outside the gene matches: 11. The CDR3 spans 15 residues. DNA for the CDR3: TGTGCCAGCAGTCACAGCGGGGGAGGTTGGGATGAGCAGTTCTTC. Translating it yields CASSHSGGGWDEQFF.

The rearrangement uses TRBV29-1 and TRBJ2-3; the match to TRBD2 covers 13 bases. J gave up 5 bases and V 7 bases, and 6 bases lay outside the gene matches. CDR1 is SQVTM and CDR2 is ANQGSEA in the germline V gene. The CDR3 runs 14 residues. In DNA, the CDR3 is TGCAGCGCGGGGGGACTAGCGGGGAAAGATACGCAGTATTTT. Residues: CSAGGLAGKDTQYF.

The chain uses TRBV5-6 and TRBJ2-2; 9 bases are shared with TRBD2. V was clipped by 0 bases and J by 4 bases; unmatched bases: 4. Germline CDR1 and CDR2: SGHDT and YYEEEE. This CDR3 has 16 residues. The CDR3: CASSLATSGFTGELFF. DNA for the CDR3: TGTGCCAGCAGCTTGGCGACTAGCGGATTCACCGGGGAGCTGTTTTTT.

This clone has only one observation. This rearrangement joins TRBV15 to TRBJ2-7; D is uncertain. The CDR3 has 16 amino acids. Trimming left V 5 bases short and J 2 bases short, with 19 bases between. The germline V gene has CDR1 LNHNV and CDR2 YYDKDF (reference sequence). CDR3 nucleotides: TGTGCCACCAGCCCCCGTGTAGACCCAGGAACCTACGAGCAGTACTTC. Its translation is CATSPRVDPGTYEQYF.

The CDR3 loop is CASLGQVFSYEQYF. CDR3 DNA: TGTGCCAGCCTGGGGCAAGTTTTCTCCTACGAGCAGTACTTC. The chain employs TRBV28 and TRBJ2-7; TRBD1 might be the D (5 bases). The V gene lost 8 bases and the J gene lost 0 bases, with 14 bases spanning the gap. The CDR3 has 14 amino acids. Germline assignment: CDR1 MDHEN and CDR2 SYDVKM.

The chain is built from TRBV9 and TRBJ2-4; the match to TRBD1 covers 9 bases. The V gene's germline CDR1 is SGDLS and CDR2 YYNGEE. CDR3 length: 18 residues. Unmatched junction bases numbered 11, after V lost 1 base and J lost 3 bases. The DNA for the CDR3 is TGTGCCAGCAGCGTAACGGGACAGGGCGATAGGGGCAAAAACATTCAGTACTTC. Translation: CASSVTGQGDRGKNIQYF. The variable domain in full, completed from reference TRBV9 and TRBJ2-4, reads DSGVTQTPKHLITATGQRVTLRCSPRSGDLSVYWYQQSLDQGLQFLIQYYNGEERAKGNILERFSAQQFPDLHSELNLSSLELGDSALYFCASSVTGQGDRGKNIQYFGAGTRLSVL.

The chain couples TRBV5-4 to TRBJ1-5, with 8 bases identical to TRBD1. Trimming cost V 3 bases and J 4 bases; bases outside gene matches: 3. The CDR3 runs 14 residues. CDR1 and CDR2 from the germline V gene are SGHNT and YYREEE (reference sequence). This chain's CDR3 is CASSSQGANQPQHF. The CDR3 coding sequence is TGTGCCAGCAGCTCTCAGGGGGCGAATCAGCCCCAGCATTTT.

The V gene is TRBV28, the J gene TRBJ2-1; D might be TRBD1 (6 bases). CDR3 length: 13 residues. V was pared by 7 bases and J by 12 bases, with 19 bases between. The V gene's germline CDR1 is MDHEN and CDR2 SYDVKM. CDR3 amino acids: CASTSGAQNSQFF. In nucleotides, the CDR3 is TGTGCCAGCACTTCAGGGGCCCAAAATTCGCAGTTCTTC. Based on the CDR3 plus reference TRBV28 and TRBJ2-1, the full variable domain is DVKVTQSSRYLVKRTGEKVFLECVQDMDHENMFWYRQDPGLGLRLIYFSYDVKMKEKGDIPEGYSVSREKKERFSLILESASTNQTSMYLCASTSGAQNSQFFGPGTRLTVL.

The V call is TRBV5-1, the J call TRBJ1-2, with a tentative D call TRBD1 (5 bases). Trimming pared 7 bases from V and 2 bases from J, leaving 15 bases between. CDR3 length: 14 residues. Germline CDR1 and CDR2: SGHRS and YFSETQ. The CDR3 spells CASRDRAQNYGYTF. The CDR3, as DNA: TGCGCCAGCCGCGACAGAGCCCAAAACTATGGCTACACCTTC.

This chain links TRBV7-3 with TRBJ2-7, with D perhaps matching TRBD2 (6 bases). This CDR3 spans 15 amino acids. V was pared by 7 bases and J by 1 base, with 17 bases between. From germline, CDR1 is SGHTA and CDR2 FQGTGA. In nucleotides, the CDR3 is TGTGCCAGCACCCCGGGGGTAGCTGGTTCCTACGAGCAGTACTTC. Translated: CASTPGVAGSYEQYF.

The V gene is TRBV6-5, the J gene TRBJ1-1; D might be TRBD1 (6 bases). The germline V and J ends were trimmed by 7 bases and 6 bases, with 18 bases remaining between them. The CDR3 is made up of 14 amino acids. CDR1 and CDR2 (germline): MNHEY, SVGAGI. CDR3 in amino acids: CASNTVGARAEAFF. The CDR3 DNA sequence: TGTGCCAGCAATACGGTGGGGGCAAGGGCTGAAGCTTTCTTT.

The gene calls are TRBV7-2 and TRBJ1-2; TRBD1 might be the D (6 bases). Germline V gene data show CDR1 as SGHTA and CDR2 as FQGNSA. The CDR3 spans 14 residues. The V end lost 5 bases, the J end lost 7 bases, and 17 bases lay between the germline ends. The DNA of the CDR3 is TGTGCCAGCAGCCCTCAACAGGGCCCCCGTGGCTACACCTTC. It encodes CASSPQQGPRGYTF.

The J gene is TRBJ2-1, the V gene TRBV13; TRBD1 aligns across 10 bases. The germline V gene has CDR1 PRHDT and CDR2 FYEKMQ (reference sequence). The CDR3 has 16 residues. J gave up 8 bases and V 5 bases, and 12 bases lay outside the gene matches. CDR3 bases: TGTGCCAGCAGCCGTTTTTGGACTGACAGGGGGCATGAGCAGTTCTTC. This gives the protein CASSRFWTDRGHEQFF.

The rearrangement joins TRBV4-2 to TRBJ2-5; 7 bases align to TRBD1. In germline, CDR1 is LGHNA, CDR2 YNFKEQ. The V gene end was trimmed by 4 bases and the J gene end by 3 bases; junction bases not matched to a gene: 5. The CDR3 loop spans 14 amino acids. CDR3 sequence: CASSPGQRKETQYF. CDR3 coding DNA: TGTGCCAGCAGCCCGGGACAGCGAAAAGAGACCCAGTACTTC.

This clone showed up just once. V and J are TRBV28 and TRBJ1-4, with 8 positions matching TRBD1. V dropped 7 bases and J dropped 2; count of bases not matched to a gene: 3. This CDR3 contains 14 residues. Germline V lookup: CDR1 MDHEN, CDR2 SYDVKM. The CDR3 here is CASTTGVTNEKLFF. In nucleotides, the CDR3 is TGTGCCAGCACGACAGGGGTCACTAATGAAAAACTGTTTTTT. Supplemented by reference TRBV28 and TRBJ1-4, the full variable domain reads DVKVTQSSRYLVKRTGEKVFLECVQDMDHENMFWYRQDPGLGLRLIYFSYDVKMKEKGDIPEGYSVSREKKERFSLILESASTNQTSMYLCASTTGVTNEKLFFGSGTQLSVL.

The gene calls are TRBV7-9 and TRBJ2-2; a possible D gene is TRBD1 (6 bases). Trimming left V 1 base short and J 2 bases short, with 14 bases between. The V gene's germline CDR1 is SEHNR and CDR2 FQNEAQ (reference sequence). The CDR3 length is 17 residues. The CDR3 reads CASSLEWGHPNTGELFF. The CDR3 nucleotides read TGTGCCAGCAGCTTAGAATGGGGACATCCTAACACCGGGGAGCTGTTTTTT.

The genes are TRBV19 and TRBJ1-5; perhaps TRBD1 as D (6 bases). V was clipped by 5 bases and J by 6 bases, with 20 bases between them. The CDR3 sequence is 16 residues long. Germline CDR1 and CDR2: LNHDA and SQIVND (reference sequence). CDR3 residues: CASSSLLMGAGQPQHF. The CDR3, as DNA: TGTGCCAGTAGTTCACTCCTCATGGGGGCGGGTCAGCCCCAGCATTTT. Drawing the rest from reference TRBV19 and TRBJ1-5, the complete variable domain is DGGITQSPKYLFRKEGQNVTLSCEQNLNHDAMYWYRQDPGQGLRLIYYSQIVNDFQKGDIAEGYSVSREKKESFPLTVTSAQKNPTAFYLCASSSLLMGAGQPQHFGDGTRLSIL.

The V gene is TRBV18, the J gene TRBJ2-3; the D is unclear. There are 13 residues in the CDR3. Germline loops: CDR1 KGHSH, CDR2 LQKENI. V dropped 3 bases and J dropped 0 bases, with 4 bases sitting between them. The CDR3 nucleotides read TGTGCCAGCTCACCCCCTAGCACAGATACGCAGTATTTT. This codes for CASSPPSTDTQYF. The whole variable domain, remainder taken from reference TRBV18 and TRBJ2-3, is NAGVMQNPRHLVRRRGQEARLRCSPMKGHSHVYWYRQLPEEGLKFMVYLQKENIIDESGMPKERFSAEFPKEGPSILRIQQVVRGDSAAYFCASSPPSTDTQYFGPGTRLTVL.

V and J are TRBV11-2 and TRBJ1-1, with 10 bases that match TRBD1. V gave up 4 bases and J gave up 0 bases; unmatched junction bases: 11. The CDR3 covers 18 residues. Germline V gives CDR1 SGHAT, CDR2 FQNNGV. The CDR3 nucleotides are TGTGCCAGCAGCTCAAGACCCTCCGGGACAGGGGTGAACACTGAAGCTTTCTTT. It codes for CASSSRPSGTGVNTEAFF.

The chain joins TRBV7-8 to TRBJ1-1, with D tentatively TRBD1 (5 bases). Between the trimmed V and J ends, which lost 10 bases and 1 base, there was a span of 16 bases. The CDR3 is made up of 14 amino acids. Germline V CDR1 and CDR2: SGHVS, FQNEAQ. CDR3 nucleotide sequence: TGTGCCACCCTCCTGGGGGGGAAGAACACTGAAGCTTTCTTT. Translating it yields CATLLGGKNTEAFF.

The chain couples TRBV25-1 to TRBJ2-3, with 9 bases lining up with TRBD1. This CDR3 is built from 15 residues. CDR1 is MGHDK, CDR2 SYGVNS, per germline. The junction had 2 bases not matched to a gene; V was cut back by 4 bases and J by 0 bases. The CDR3 bases are TGTGCCAGCAGTGGTGACAGGGGGAGCACAGATACGCAGTATTTT. Translation gives CASSGDRGSTDTQYF.

This clone was observed a single time. The chain couples TRBV19 to TRBJ1-6; D is unresolved. CDR3 length equals 13 residues. Trimming took 11 bases from V and 7 from J, leaving 15 bases between them. Germline CDR1 is LNHDA and CDR2 is SQIVND (reference sequence). CDR3 DNA: TGTGCCTCGACTTATACTGGGAATTCACCCCTCCACTTT. It codes for CASTYTGNSPLHF.

This chain connects TRBV19 to TRBJ1-4; D remains unclear. The CDR3 covers 15 residues. Germline CDR1 LNHDA, CDR2 SQIVND (reference sequence). V shed 3 bases and J shed 4 bases, with 12 bases lying between them. The CDR3 loop is CASSIRLLSNEKLFF. CDR3 DNA sequence: TGTGCCAGTAGTATCCGCCTCCTAAGTAATGAAAAACTGTTTTTT.

This chain connects TRBV4-2 to TRBJ2-5, with D possibly TRBD1 on 6 matching bases. Germline V lookup: CDR1 LGHNA, CDR2 YNFKEQ. The length of the CDR3 is 15 residues. Trimming took off 0 bases at V and 4 bases at J, with 12 bases between the two ends. DNA for the CDR3: TGTGCCAGCAGCCAAGATTCTGGACAGTCAGAGACCCAGTACTTC. This codes for CASSQDSGQSETQYF.

The V call is TRBV6-5, the J call TRBJ2-7, with D possibly matching TRBD2 (7 bases). CDR1 MNHEY and CDR2 SVGAGI come from the germline V gene. V lost 6 bases and J lost 2, with 14 bases in between. The CDR3 totals 14 residues. The CDR3: CASRNAGGPYEQYF. CDR3 nucleotide sequence: TGTGCCAGCAGGAACGCCGGGGGGCCCTACGAGCAGTACTTC.

The chain carries TRBV6-1 and TRBJ2-1; 13 bases agree with TRBD2. Germline loops: CDR1 MNHNS, CDR2 SASEGT. With 4 bases clipped from V and 7 bases from J, the junction kept 4 bases outside the gene matches. This CDR3 has 15 amino acids. The CDR3 reads CASSGGTSGNNEQFF. As DNA, the CDR3 is TGTGCCAGCAGTGGCGGGACTAGCGGGAATAATGAGCAGTTCTTC.

This clone was picked up one time. V and J are TRBV27 and TRBJ2-7; 9 bases fit TRBD2. CDR1 is MNHEY and CDR2 is SMNVEV in the germline V gene (reference sequence). V was pared by 6 bases and J by 3 bases, with 9 bases of the junction left unmatched. The CDR3 is 15 residues long. DNA for the CDR3: TGTGCCAGCAGAGTAGCGGGAGATTATGGCTACGAGCAGTACTTC. This codes for CASRVAGDYGYEQYF.

This rearrangement joins TRBV5-1 to TRBJ1-1, with D tentatively TRBD1 (6 bases). Looked up from germline, CDR1 is SGHRS and CDR2 is YFSETQ. Trimming stripped 4 bases from V and 2 bases from J, with 12 bases between. This CDR3 contains 14 residues. CDR3 region: CASSRRQANTEAFF. The CDR3, as DNA: TGCGCCAGCAGCCGCCGACAGGCCAACACTGAAGCTTTCTTT.

About this clone: One end of the junction varies from germline; a read error may be responsible. The genes are TRBV7-7 and TRBJ2-3, with 7 bases matching TRBD1. Germline lookup yields CDR1 SSHAT and CDR2 FNYEAQ (reference sequence). The CDR3 has 13 amino acids. CDR3 loop: CASSPTGADTQYF. The CDR3 DNA reads as TGTGCTAGCAGTCCCACAGGGGCCGATACGCAGTATTTT.

V usage is TRBV7-9 and J usage is TRBJ2-7; 15 bases align to TRBD2. Germline trimming cut 1 base from V and 5 bases from J; bases unmatched to any gene: 3. CDR1 and CDR2 (germline): SEHNR, FQNEAQ (reference sequence). This CDR3 is 16 amino acids long. In nucleotides, the CDR3 is TGTGCCAGCAGCTTAGAGGGGACTAGCGGGAGGCACGAGCAGTACTTC. It yields the protein CASSLEGTSGRHEQYF. The full variable domain, in which reference TRBV7-9 and TRBJ2-7 provide the parts outside the CDR3, is DTGVSQNPRHKITKRGQNVTFRCDPISEHNRLYWYRQTLGQGPEFLTYFQNEAQLEKSRLLSDRFSAERPKGSFSTLEIQRTEQGDSAMYLCASSLEGTSGRHEQYFGPGTRLTVT.

This rearrangement joins TRBV7-3 to TRBJ2-7; 7 bases line up with TRBD1. The CDR3 has 15 residues. Germline V gene data show CDR1 as SGHTA and CDR2 as FQGTGA. Trimming cost V 5 bases and J 0 bases; bases outside gene matches: 7. The CDR3 loop is CASSLTGAYSYEQYF. DNA of the CDR3: TGTGCCAGCAGCCTCACAGGGGCCTACTCCTACGAGCAGTACTTC.

The V call is TRBV21-1, the J call TRBJ2-3; TRBD2 is the table's D call and was not checked against the DNA. TRBV21-1 is listed as a pseudogene. The CDR3 runs 17 residues. CDR3 sequence (DNA): TGTGCCAGCACCTTACACGGGGGGCGGGGGAAGAGAGATACGCAGTATTTT. It is translated as CASTLHGGRGKRDTQYF.